One sample yielded the 21 T cell receptor beta chains listed below, sequenced in a study of T cell clonality in common variable immunodeficiency. Their target antigens are unknown. Study-level points and caveats: Reportedly, TCR beta sequences from common variable immunodeficiency showed fewer deletions and N-nucleotide insertions.

Profiled with immunoSEQ multiplex PCR; TCRdb holds only in-frame clones, not every one. Listed for the sample are 25,000 to 30,000 clones, none seen a single time. The sample consisted of peripheral blood mononuclear cells. The receptor set was obtained from a human donor with common variable immunodeficiency.

Worth noting for this clone: Read sequence stops 3 residues before the CDR3 end, and the germline J gene provides the missing end. V usage is TRBV7-9 and J usage is TRBJ2-2; TRBD1 is a possible D gene (5 bases). This CDR3 is 13 amino acids long. The V gene lost 6 bases and the J gene lost 4 bases, with 9 bases spanning the gap. From germline, CDR1 is SEHNR and CDR2 FQNEAQ (reference sequence). The CDR3 loop is CASRDQGTGELFF. The DNA read from the CDR3 is TGTGCCAGCAGGGACCAGGGCACCGGGGAG.

This clone was found many times. The read halts 3 residues ahead of the CDR3 end, with the missing end drawn from the germline J gene. V and J are TRBV19 and TRBJ2-2; tentative D call: TRBD1 (5 bases). Germline CDR1 LNHDA, CDR2 SQIVND (reference sequence). CDR3 length: 18 amino acids. The V end lost 1 base, the J end lost 5 bases, and 20 bases lay between the germline ends. Partial CDR3 DNA: TGTGCCAGTAGTATAGTCCGTATGACAGACCCGAGTACCGGGGAG. Protein product: CASSIVRMTDPSTGE. The whole CDR3 protein is CASSIVRMTDPSTGELFF.

This clone occurred many times. The part of the CDR3 DNA that was read is TGCGCCAGCACATCCGGGGGGTACACTGAA. Encoded protein: CASTSGGYTE. The CDR3 as a whole reads CASTSGGYTEAFF. This chain links TRBV4-1 with TRBJ1-1; D perhaps matches TRBD1 (5 bases). The read is 3 residues too short to cover the CDR3 end, so that end is filled in from the germline J gene. The V gene's germline CDR1 is MGHRA and CDR2 YSYEKL. Trimming took off 7 bases at V and 3 bases at J, with 12 bases between the two ends. CDR3 size: 13 residues.

As for this clone: The sequenced fragment ends 3 residues before the CDR3 boundary, so the rest is inferred from the germline J gene. The genes are TRBV18 and TRBJ2-5, with D possibly being TRBD1 (5 bases). This CDR3 has 14 residues. Trimming stripped 0 bases from V and 3 bases from J, with 8 bases between. The germline V gene has CDR1 KGHSH and CDR2 LQKENI. This CDR3 reads CASSPPNRKETQYF. The part of the CDR3 DNA that was read is TGTGCCAGCTCACCACCGAACAGGAAAGAGACC.

This clone turned up a few times. CDR3 bases read: TGTGCCAGCAGCCCCCGGGGCGAG. It yields the protein CASSPRGE. The whole CDR3 protein reads CASSPRGEQYF. The chain recombines TRBV7-9 with TRBJ2-7, with D possibly being TRBD2 (5 bases). Read data end 3 residues before the CDR3 end; the end is taken from the germline J gene. Germline CDR1 reads SEHNR; CDR2 reads FQNEAQ (reference sequence). V lost 5 bases, J lost 6 bases, and 8 bases lay in between. The CDR3 is 11 residues long. Looking up the rest from reference TRBV7-9 and TRBJ2-7 gives the full variable domain: DTGVSQNPRHKITKRGQNVTFRCDPISEHNRLYWYRQTLGQGPEFLTYFQNEAQLEKSRLLSDRFSAERPKGSFSTLEIQRTEQGDSAMYLCASSPRGEQYFGPGTRLTVT.

This clone came up a few times. The read terminates 3 residues ahead of where the CDR3 ends, so the germline J gene completes it. The chain links TRBV20-1 to TRBJ2-7, with 7 bases aligning to TRBD1. The germline V gene has CDR1 DFQATT and CDR2 SNEGSKA (reference sequence). The CDR3 extends over 14 amino acids. J lost 2 bases, V lost 3 bases, and 7 bases had no gene match. The CDR3 DNA, read in part, is TGCAGTGCTAGTTTATCGGGACAGACCTACGAG. Translation: CSASLSGQTYE. The full CDR3 sequence reads CSASLSGQTYEQYF.

This clone has just a few counts. The read ends 3 residues shy of where the CDR3 ends; the end is completed using the germline J gene. The gene calls are TRBV2 and TRBJ2-7; 9 nucleotides match TRBD2. The V segment lost 1 base and the J segment 4 bases; nucleotides outside the gene matches: 11. The germline V gene has CDR1 SNHLY and CDR2 FYNNEI. The CDR3 is made up of 17 amino acids. CDR3 protein: CASSEGSGGPKGYEQYF. The sequenced part of the CDR3 DNA is TGTGCCAGCAGTGAAGGCAGCGGGGGGCCCAAGGGGTACGAG.

The sample holds a few counts of this clone. The read is 3 residues too short to cover the CDR3 end, so that end is filled in from the germline J gene. J is TRBJ2-2 and V is TRBV7-9; maybe TRBD1 (6 bases). The germline V gene has CDR1 SEHNR and CDR2 FQNEAQ (reference sequence). The CDR3 length is 14 residues. Trimming stripped 3 bases from V and 6 bases from J, with 11 bases between. The CDR3 protein is CASSFEDSAGELFF. The CDR3 DNA, read in part, is TGTGCCAGCAGCTTCGAGGACAGCGCCGGGGAG.

This clone was picked up many times. The sequence runs out 3 residues before the end of the CDR3; the remainder is reconstructed from the germline J gene. The chain links TRBV5-5 to TRBJ2-1, with D uncertain. Germline lookup yields CDR1 SGHKS and CDR2 YYEKEE (reference sequence). The CDR3 spans 14 residues. V was cut by 2 bases and J by 1 base, with 7 bases left in between. CDR3 in amino acids: CASSFLLSYNEQFF. Partial CDR3 DNA: TGTGCCAGCAGCTTTCTCCTATCCTACAATGAG.

There are a few counts of this clone. The sequenced fragment ends 3 residues before the CDR3 boundary, so the rest is inferred from the germline J gene. This chain connects TRBV11-1 to TRBJ2-5; TRBD2 agrees at 11 bases. Germline V gene sequence: CDR1 SGHAT, CDR2 FQDESV (reference sequence). The trim removed 5 bases at V and 4 bases at J, leaving 6 bases unmatched. The CDR3 contains 15 residues. The CDR3 DNA, read in part, is TGTGCCAGCAGCCCTCGACTAGCGGGGTCAGAGACC. Translation: CASSPRLAGSET. The whole CDR3 protein is CASSPRLAGSETQYF. The whole variable domain, remainder taken from reference TRBV11-1 and TRBJ2-5, is EAEVAQSPRYKITEKSQAVAFWCDPISGHATLYWYRQILGQGPELLVQFQDESVVDDSQLPKDRFSAERLKGVDSTLKIQPAELGDSAMYLCASSPRLAGSETQYFGPGTRLLVL.

This clone was observed a few times. The read gets to within 3 residues of the CDR3 end, and the germline J gene fills in the rest. The rearrangement links TRBV6-2 or TRBV6-3 to TRBJ1-2; possibly TRBD1 for D (6 bases). Trimming took 6 bases from V and 4 from J, leaving 12 bases between them. From germline, CDR1 is MNHEY and CDR2 SVGEGT. This CDR3 contains 13 residues. This CDR3 reads CASSAGGIYGYTF. The part of the CDR3 DNA that was read is TGTGCCAGCAGCGCGGGGGGCATCTATGGC.

Only a few counts were recorded for this clone. The read gets to within 3 residues of the CDR3 end, and the germline J gene fills in the rest. This rearrangement joins TRBV5-1 to TRBJ2-3; maybe TRBD1 (5 bases). Germline lookup yields CDR1 SGHRS and CDR2 YFSETQ. V was clipped by 4 bases and J by 2 bases, with 11 bases between them. The CDR3 extends over 14 amino acids. The CDR3 loop is CASSGSGPTDTQYF. The DNA read from the CDR3 is TGCGCCAGCAGCGGGTCAGGGCCCACAGATACG.

This clone came up many times. Read data end 3 residues before the CDR3 end; the end is taken from the germline J gene. The chain carries TRBV7-8 and TRBJ1-5, with 7 positions matching TRBD1. Unmatched junction bases numbered 10, after V lost 4 bases and J lost 7 bases. Germline V gives CDR1 SGHVS, CDR2 FQNEAQ. This CDR3 is 15 amino acids long. The covered CDR3 bases are TGTGCCAGCAGCTCCCAAGAGGGGGCAGGGCAGCCC. Its translation is CASSSQEGAGQP. In full, the CDR3 is CASSSQEGAGQPQHF.

This clone is labeled as medium-sized (0.01 to 0.1%). The CDR3 end is not reached by the read, which stops 3 residues before it; the germline J gene fills it in. The V call is TRBV15, the J call TRBJ1-1; unclear D gene. The V gene lost 0 bases and the J gene lost 4 bases, with 15 bases spanning the gap. Germline V gene data show CDR1 as LNHNV and CDR2 as YYDKDF (reference sequence). This CDR3 region has 16 residues. The part of the CDR3 DNA that was read is TGTGCCACCAGCAGAGATTTAAGTCTGTCGGGCACTGAA. This codes for CATSRDLSLSGTE. The whole CDR3 is CATSRDLSLSGTEAFF.

This clone has at least ten counts. The CDR3 extends 3 residues past the end of the read, so its final part is completed from the germline J gene. V is TRBV28 and J is TRBJ1-2; 8 bases are a match to TRBD1. The CDR3 is 12 residues long. The V gene end was trimmed by 5 bases and the J gene end by 7 bases; junction bases not matched to a gene: 3. Germline lookup yields CDR1 MDHEN and CDR2 SYDVKM. The CDR3 here is CASSPTGVGYTF. The sequenced CDR3 bases are TGTGCCAGCAGTCCGACAGGGGTTGGC.

This clone was recorded at least ten times. The CDR3 end lies 3 residues beyond the end of the read and is filled in from the germline J gene. The rearrangement joins TRBV28 to TRBJ2-1, with TRBD2 matching 8 bases. The CDR3 loop spans 16 amino acids. In germline, CDR1 is MDHEN, CDR2 SYDVKM. V gave up 3 bases and J gave up 4 bases; unmatched junction bases: 8. Incomplete CDR3 DNA: TGTGCCAGCAGTTTTAACGCGGGGGGCACTTACAATGAG. Its translation is CASSFNAGGTYNE. The whole CDR3 sequence reads CASSFNAGGTYNEQFF.

In its sample, this clone was seen many times. The CDR3 goes on 3 residues after the read ends, and that part is filled in from the germline J gene. The chain carries TRBV20-1 and TRBJ2-5; 11 bases fit TRBD2. Germline V gene lookup returns CDR1 DFQATT and CDR2 SNEGSKA (reference sequence). This CDR3 spans 15 amino acids. Trimming at V came to 4 bases and at J to 2 bases, leaving 6 bases not matched to a gene. CDR3 in amino acids: CSATRLAGTQETQYF. Partial CDR3 DNA: TGCAGTGCTACCAGACTAGCGGGGACACAAGAGACC.

With respect to this clone: With the read ending 3 residues before the CDR3 end, the germline J gene is used to fill in that end. The chain combines TRBV30 with TRBJ2-2, with D hard to call. This CDR3 is built from 13 residues. Germline CDR1 GTSNPN, CDR2 SVGIG (reference sequence). V lost 4 bases and J lost 2, with 8 bases in between. CDR3 DNA (partial): TGTGCCTGGATCTCTTTTAACACCGGGGAG. Translating it yields CAWISFNTGE. The whole CDR3 protein reads CAWISFNTGELFF.

This clone was found many times. The read ends 3 residues shy of where the CDR3 ends; the end is completed using the germline J gene. The chain joins TRBV7-8 to TRBJ1-4; 10 bases line up with TRBD1. The germline gives CDR1 SGHVS, CDR2 FQNEAQ. V gave up 0 bases and J gave up 8 bases; unmatched junction bases: 6. There are 16 residues in the CDR3. Partial CDR3 DNA: TGTGCCAGCAGCTTAGCCAGGACAGGGGGTTCCGAAAAA. Translated, it gives CASSLARTGGSEK. The full CDR3 reads CASSLARTGGSEKLFF.

This clone was recorded many times. Read coverage stops 3 residues before the CDR3 terminus; the germline J gene supplies the remainder. This specimen includes other DNA sequences encoding the same CDR3. V gene TRBV7-3 combines with J gene TRBJ2-1; D not certain. Per the germline V gene, CDR1 is SGHTA and CDR2 is FQGTGA. V was pared by 5 bases and J by 9 bases, with 14 bases between. The CDR3 sequence is 13 residues long. CDR3 in amino acids: CASSPRTFGEQFF. CDR3 bases read: TGTGCCAGCAGCCCTAGAACCTTCGGTGAG.

This clone was picked up many times. The read halts 3 residues ahead of the CDR3 end, with the missing end drawn from the germline J gene. The V gene is TRBV6-1, the J gene TRBJ1-2; D gene unclear. Germline loops: CDR1 MNHNS, CDR2 SASEGT. The ends were cut back, 3 bases at V and 4 bases at J, with 6 bases in the middle. CDR3 length equals 12 residues. Incomplete CDR3 DNA: TGTGCCAGCAGTGAGAGGCTCTATGGC. Amino acids: CASSERLYG. The full CDR3 protein is CASSERLYGYTF.